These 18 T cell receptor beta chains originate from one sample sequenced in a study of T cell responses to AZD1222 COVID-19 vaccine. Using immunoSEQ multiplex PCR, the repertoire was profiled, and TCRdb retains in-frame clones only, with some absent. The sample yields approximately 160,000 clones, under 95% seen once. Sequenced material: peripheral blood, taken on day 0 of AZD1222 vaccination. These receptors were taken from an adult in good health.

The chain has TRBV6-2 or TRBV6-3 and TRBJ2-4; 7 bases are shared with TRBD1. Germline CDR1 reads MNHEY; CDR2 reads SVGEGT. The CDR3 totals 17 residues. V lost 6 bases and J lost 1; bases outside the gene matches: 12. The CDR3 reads CASSPRQGASAKNIQYF. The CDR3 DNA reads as TGTGCCAGCAGCCCTAGACAGGGTGCGTCGGCCAAAAACATTCAGTACTTC.

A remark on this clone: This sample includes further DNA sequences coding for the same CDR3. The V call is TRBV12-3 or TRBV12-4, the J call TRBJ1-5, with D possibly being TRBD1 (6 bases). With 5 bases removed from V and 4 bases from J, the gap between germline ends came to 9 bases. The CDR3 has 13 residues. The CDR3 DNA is TGTGCCAGCAGTCTCACAGGGAATCAGCCCCAGCATTTT. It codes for CASSLTGNQPQHF.

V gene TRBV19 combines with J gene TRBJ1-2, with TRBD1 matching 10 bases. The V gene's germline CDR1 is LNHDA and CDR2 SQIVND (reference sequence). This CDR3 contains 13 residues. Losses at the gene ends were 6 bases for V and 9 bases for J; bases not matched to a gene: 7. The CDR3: CASSREGQGSYTF. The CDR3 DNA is TGTGCCAGTAGCAGGGAGGGACAGGGGAGCTACACCTTC. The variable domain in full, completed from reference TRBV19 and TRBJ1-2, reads DGGITQSPKYLFRKEGQNVTLSCEQNLNHDAMYWYRQDPGQGLRLIYYSQIVNDFQKGDIAEGYSVSREKKESFPLTVTSAQKNPTAFYLCASSREGQGSYTFGSGTRLTVV.

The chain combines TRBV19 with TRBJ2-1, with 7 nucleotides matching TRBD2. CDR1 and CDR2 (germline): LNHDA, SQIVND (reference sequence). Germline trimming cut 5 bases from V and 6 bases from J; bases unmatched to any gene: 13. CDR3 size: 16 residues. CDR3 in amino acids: CASSASPLLATNEQFF. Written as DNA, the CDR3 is TGTGCCAGTAGTGCCAGCCCCCTACTAGCGACCAATGAGCAGTTCTTC.

In DNA form, the CDR3 reads TGTGCCAGCAGCTCACTAGCGGGAGATGTCCCTACAAGAAATGAGCAGTTCTTC. Translation: CASSSLAGDVPTRNEQFF. The chain is built from TRBV13 and TRBJ2-1, with TRBD2 matching over 11 bases. V gave up 4 bases and J gave up 7 bases; unmatched junction bases: 15. This CDR3 comprises 18 residues. The germline V gene has CDR1 PRHDT and CDR2 FYEKMQ (reference sequence).

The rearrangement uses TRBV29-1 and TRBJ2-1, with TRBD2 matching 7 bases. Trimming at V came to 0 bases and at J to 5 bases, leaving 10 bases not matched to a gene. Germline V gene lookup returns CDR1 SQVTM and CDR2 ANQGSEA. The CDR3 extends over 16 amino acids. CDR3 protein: CSVEDLQGGDHNEQFF. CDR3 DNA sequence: TGCAGCGTTGAAGATCTTCAGGGAGGGGACCACAATGAGCAGTTCTTC.

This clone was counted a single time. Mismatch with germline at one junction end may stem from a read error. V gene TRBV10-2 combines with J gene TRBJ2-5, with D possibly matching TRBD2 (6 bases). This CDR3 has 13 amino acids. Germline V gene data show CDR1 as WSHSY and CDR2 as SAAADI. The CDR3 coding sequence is TGCGCCAGCAGTGACCTGGGGGAGGAGGGTTTCCACTTC. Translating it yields CASSDLGEEGFHF.

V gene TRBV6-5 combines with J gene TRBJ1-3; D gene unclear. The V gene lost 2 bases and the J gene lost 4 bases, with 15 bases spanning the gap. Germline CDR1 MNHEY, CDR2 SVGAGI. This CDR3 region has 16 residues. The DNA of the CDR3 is TGTGCCAGCAGTTACACTACGACGAGAATCGGAAACACCATATATTTT. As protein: CASSYTTTRIGNTIYF.

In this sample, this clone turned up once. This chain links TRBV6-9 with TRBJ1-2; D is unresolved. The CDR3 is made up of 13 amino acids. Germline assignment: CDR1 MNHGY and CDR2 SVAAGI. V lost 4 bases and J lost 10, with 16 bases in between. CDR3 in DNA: TGTGCCAGCAGTTTCACTAGGGAAGGCGACTACACCTTC. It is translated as CASSFTREGDYTF.

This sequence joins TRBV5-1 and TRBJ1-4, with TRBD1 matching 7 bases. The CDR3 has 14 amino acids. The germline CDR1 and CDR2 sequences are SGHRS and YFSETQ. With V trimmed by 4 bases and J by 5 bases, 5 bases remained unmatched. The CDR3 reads CASSLQQGNEKLFF. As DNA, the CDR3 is TGCGCCAGCAGCCTTCAACAGGGGAATGAAAAACTGTTTTTT.

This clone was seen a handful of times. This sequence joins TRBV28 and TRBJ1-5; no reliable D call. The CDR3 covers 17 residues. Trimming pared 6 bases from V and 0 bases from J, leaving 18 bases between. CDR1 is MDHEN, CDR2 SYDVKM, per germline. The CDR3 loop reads CASSPGPGGFSNQPQHF. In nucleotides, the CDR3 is TGTGCCAGCAGCCCCGGACCCGGAGGGTTTAGCAATCAGCCCCAGCATTTT.

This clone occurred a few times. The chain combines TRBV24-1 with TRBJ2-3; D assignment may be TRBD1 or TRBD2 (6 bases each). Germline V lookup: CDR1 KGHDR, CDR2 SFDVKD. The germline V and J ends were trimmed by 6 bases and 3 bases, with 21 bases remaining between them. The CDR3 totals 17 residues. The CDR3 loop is CATSHWGAGAGTDTQYF. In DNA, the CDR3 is TGTGCCACCAGTCATTGGGGGGCAGGGGCCGGGACAGATACGCAGTATTTT.

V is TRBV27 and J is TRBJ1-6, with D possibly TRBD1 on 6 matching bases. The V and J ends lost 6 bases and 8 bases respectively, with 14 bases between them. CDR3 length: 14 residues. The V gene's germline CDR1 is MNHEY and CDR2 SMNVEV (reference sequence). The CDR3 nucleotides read TGTGCCAGCAGCCCCCAGGGGAGGGATTCACCCCTCCACTTT. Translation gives CASSPQGRDSPLHF.

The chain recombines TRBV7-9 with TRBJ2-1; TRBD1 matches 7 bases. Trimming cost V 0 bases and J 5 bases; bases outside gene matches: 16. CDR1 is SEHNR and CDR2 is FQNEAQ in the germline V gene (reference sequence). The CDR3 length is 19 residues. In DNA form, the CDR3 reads TGTGCCAGCAGCTTAGCGGTTCTCCCCGACAGGGCTCTTAACAATGAGCAGTTCTTC. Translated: CASSLAVLPDRALNNEQFF.

This chain's CDR3 is CASRPRAGARDTQYF. For the CDR3, the DNA is TGTGCCAGCAGACCTCGGGCAGGTGCCCGGGATACGCAGTATTTT. This chain connects TRBV7-8 to TRBJ2-3; D call uncertain. Trimming took off 6 bases at V and 6 bases at J, with 19 bases between the two ends. There are 15 residues in the CDR3. Germline assignment: CDR1 SGHVS and CDR2 FQNEAQ.

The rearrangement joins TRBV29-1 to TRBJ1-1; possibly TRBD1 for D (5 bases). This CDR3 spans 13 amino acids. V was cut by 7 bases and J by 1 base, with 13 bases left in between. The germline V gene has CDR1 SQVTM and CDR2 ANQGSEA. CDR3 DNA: TGCAGCGCCCCGACAGAGAAGAACACTGAAGCTTTCTTT. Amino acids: CSAPTEKNTEAFF.

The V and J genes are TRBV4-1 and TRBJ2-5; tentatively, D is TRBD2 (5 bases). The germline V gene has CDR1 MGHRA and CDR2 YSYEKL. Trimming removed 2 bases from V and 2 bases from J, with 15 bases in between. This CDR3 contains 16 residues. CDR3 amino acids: CASSQMWEQPQETQYF. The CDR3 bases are TGCGCCAGCAGCCAAATGTGGGAGCAACCTCAAGAGACCCAGTACTTC.

For the CDR3, the DNA is TGTGCCAGCAGCCTTCGATACGAGCAGTACTTC. Amino acids: CASSLRYEQYF. J is TRBJ2-7 and V is TRBV3-1 (or the pseudogene TRBV3-2), with D unresolved. Looked up from germline, CDR1 is LGHDT and CDR2 is YNNKEL (reference sequence). The CDR3 consists of 11 residues. The V and J ends lost 4 bases and 4 bases respectively, with 5 bases between them.